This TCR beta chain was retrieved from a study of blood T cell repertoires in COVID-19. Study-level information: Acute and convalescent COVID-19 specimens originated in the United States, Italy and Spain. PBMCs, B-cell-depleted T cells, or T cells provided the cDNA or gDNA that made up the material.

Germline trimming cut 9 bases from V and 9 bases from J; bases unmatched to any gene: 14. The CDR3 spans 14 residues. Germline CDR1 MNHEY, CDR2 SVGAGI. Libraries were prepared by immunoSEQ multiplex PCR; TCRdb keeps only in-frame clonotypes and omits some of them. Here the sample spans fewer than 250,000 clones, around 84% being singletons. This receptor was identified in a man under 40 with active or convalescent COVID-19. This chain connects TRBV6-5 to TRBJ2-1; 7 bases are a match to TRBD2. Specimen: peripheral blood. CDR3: CASWRGGSFGEQFF. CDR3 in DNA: TGTGCCAGTTGGAGGGGCGGGAGTTTCGGTGAGCAGTTCTTC.